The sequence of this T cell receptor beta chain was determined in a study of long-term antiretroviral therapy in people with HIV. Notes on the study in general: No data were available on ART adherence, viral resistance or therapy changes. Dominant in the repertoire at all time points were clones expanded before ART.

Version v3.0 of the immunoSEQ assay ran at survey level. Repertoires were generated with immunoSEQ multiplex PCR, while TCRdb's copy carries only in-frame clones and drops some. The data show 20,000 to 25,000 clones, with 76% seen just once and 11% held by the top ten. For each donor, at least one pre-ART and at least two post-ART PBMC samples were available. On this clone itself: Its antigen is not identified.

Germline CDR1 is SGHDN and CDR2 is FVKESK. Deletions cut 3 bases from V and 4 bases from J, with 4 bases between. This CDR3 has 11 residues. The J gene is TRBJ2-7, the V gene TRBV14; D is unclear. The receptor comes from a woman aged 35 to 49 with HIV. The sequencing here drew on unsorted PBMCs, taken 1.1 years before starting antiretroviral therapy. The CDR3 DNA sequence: TGTGCCAGCAGCCAGGCTTACGAGCAGTACTTC. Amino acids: CASSQAYEQYF.